This entry concerns a single TCR beta chain. The data derive from a study of blood T cell repertoires in COVID-19. The wider study: T cells, B-cell-depleted T cells, or PBMCs supplied cDNA or gDNA.

Per germline, CDR1 LGHNA and CDR2 YNFKEQ. Trimming removed 2 bases at V and 3 bases at J, with 12 bases between. The CDR3 loop spans 15 amino acids. Original processing notes: Nucleated cell number was recorded as an estimate derived from reference gene primer amplification. The protocol was immunoSEQ multiplex PCR, while the TCRdb copy is restricted to in-frame clones and leaves out a portion. The V and J calls and clone size are taken from that table; D and trimming were inferred from the DNA. The table records 400,000 to 450,000 clones, roughly 90% of them present only once. Enrolment of Seattle patients took place during active infection, and they were followed longitudinally.

The material sequenced was peripheral blood. The chain carries TRBV4-2 and TRBJ2-3; weak D call: TRBD2 (6 bases). The clonotype was recovered from a man aged 18 to 29 with COVID-19, enrolled during active disease. DNA for the CDR3: TGTGCCAGCAGCCAAAGAGCGGGTAAAACAGATACGCAGTATTTT. Its protein is CASSQRAGKTDTQYF.